Included here is one TCR beta chain sequence, with context. The sample belongs to a study of shared clonotypes between healthy human individuals. This CDR3 region has 16 residues. In germline, CDR1 is MNHEY, CDR2 SMNVEV (reference sequence). Germline trimming cut 4 bases from V and 6 bases from J; bases unmatched to any gene: 9. Produced via immunoSEQ multiplex PCR; TCRdb's table is partial and in-frame only. The top ten hold about 13% of the sample, which has around 450,000 clones, roughly 83% seen once. The clonotype comes from a woman in her 40s in good health. Some clones in this sample may be carry-over from other donors' samples. The chain links TRBV27 to TRBJ2-1; 10 bases agree with TRBD2. The specimen sequenced was PBMCs. This CDR3 reads CASSSYRGTSANEQFF. CDR3 coding DNA: TGTGCCAGCAGTTCCTACCGAGGGACTAGCGCCAATGAGCAGTTCTTC.